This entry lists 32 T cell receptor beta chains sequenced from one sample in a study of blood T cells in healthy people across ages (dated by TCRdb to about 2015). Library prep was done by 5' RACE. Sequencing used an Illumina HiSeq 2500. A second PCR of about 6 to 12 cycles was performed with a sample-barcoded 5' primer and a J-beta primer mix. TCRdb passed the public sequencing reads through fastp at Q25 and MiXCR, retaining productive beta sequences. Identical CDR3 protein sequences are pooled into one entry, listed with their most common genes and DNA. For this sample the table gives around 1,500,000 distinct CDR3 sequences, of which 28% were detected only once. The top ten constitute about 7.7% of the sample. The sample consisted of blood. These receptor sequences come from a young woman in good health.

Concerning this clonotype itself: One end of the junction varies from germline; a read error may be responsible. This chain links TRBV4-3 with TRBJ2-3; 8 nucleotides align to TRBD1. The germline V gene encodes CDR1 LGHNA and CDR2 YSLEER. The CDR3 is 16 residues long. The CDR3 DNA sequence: TGCTCCAGCAGCCAAGCCGGACAGGGAGGCACAGATACGCAGTATTTT. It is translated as CSSSQAGQGGTDTQYF.

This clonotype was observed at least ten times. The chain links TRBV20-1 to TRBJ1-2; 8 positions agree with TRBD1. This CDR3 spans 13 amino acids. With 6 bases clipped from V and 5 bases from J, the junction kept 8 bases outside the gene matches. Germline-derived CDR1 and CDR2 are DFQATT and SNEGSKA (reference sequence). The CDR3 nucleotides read TGCAGTGCGGACGGGACAGGAGTTTATGGCTACACCTTC. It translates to CSADGTGVYGYTF.

This chain's CDR3 is CASSLEPRGGVVVAKNIQYF. The CDR3 coding sequence is TGCGCCAGCAGCTTGGAGCCCAGGGGTGGTGTTGTAGTAGCCAAAAACATTCAGTACTTC. The rearrangement links TRBV5-1 to TRBJ2-4; possibly TRBD1 for D (6 bases). CDR1 SGHRS and CDR2 YFSETQ come from the germline V gene. The CDR3 sequence is 20 residues long. Trimming removed 0 bases at V and 0 bases at J, with 22 bases between.

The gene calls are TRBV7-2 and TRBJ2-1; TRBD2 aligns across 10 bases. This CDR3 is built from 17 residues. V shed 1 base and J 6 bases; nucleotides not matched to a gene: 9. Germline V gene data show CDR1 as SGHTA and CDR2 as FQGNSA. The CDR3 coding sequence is TGTGCCAGCAGCTTAGGGGTTAGCGGGGGGATAAGCAATGAGCAGTTCTTC. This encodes CASSLGVSGGISNEQFF.

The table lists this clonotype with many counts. CDR3 loop: CAISESISSYNEQFF. CDR3 in DNA: TGTGCCATCAGTGAGTCTATTAGCTCCTACAATGAGCAGTTCTTC. This chain connects TRBV10-3 to TRBJ2-1; D call uncertain. Deletions cut 0 bases from V and 0 bases from J, with 6 bases between. The V gene's germline CDR1 is ENHRY and CDR2 SYGVKD. The CDR3 runs to 15 residues.

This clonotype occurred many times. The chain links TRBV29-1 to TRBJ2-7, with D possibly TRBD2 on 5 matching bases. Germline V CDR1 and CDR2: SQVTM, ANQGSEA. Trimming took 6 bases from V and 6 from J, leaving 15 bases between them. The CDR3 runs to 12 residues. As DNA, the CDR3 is TGCAGCGTAGCAGTGATGGGAGTCGAGCAGTACTTC. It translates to CSVAVMGVEQYF.

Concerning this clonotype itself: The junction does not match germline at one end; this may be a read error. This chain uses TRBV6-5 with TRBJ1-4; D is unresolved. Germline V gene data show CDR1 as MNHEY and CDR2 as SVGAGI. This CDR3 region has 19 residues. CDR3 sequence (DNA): TGTGCCAGCAGTTACGCCAACTTAAGAGGGCCTCGGCACAGTGAAAAACGGTTTTTT. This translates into CASSYANLRGPRHSEKRFF.

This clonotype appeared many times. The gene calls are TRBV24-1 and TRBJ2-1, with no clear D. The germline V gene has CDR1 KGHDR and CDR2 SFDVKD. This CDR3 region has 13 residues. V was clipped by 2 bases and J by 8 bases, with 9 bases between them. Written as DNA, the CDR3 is TGTGCCACCAGTGATTCATTCGCGTATGAGCAGTTCTTC. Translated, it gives CATSDSFAYEQFF.

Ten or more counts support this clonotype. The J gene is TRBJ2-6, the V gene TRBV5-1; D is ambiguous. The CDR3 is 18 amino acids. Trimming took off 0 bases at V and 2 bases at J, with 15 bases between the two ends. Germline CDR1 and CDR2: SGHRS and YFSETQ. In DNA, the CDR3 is TGCGCCAGCAGCTTGGTGGACGGAGCAGAAGCTGGGGCCAACGTCCTGACTTTC. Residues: CASSLVDGAEAGANVLTF.

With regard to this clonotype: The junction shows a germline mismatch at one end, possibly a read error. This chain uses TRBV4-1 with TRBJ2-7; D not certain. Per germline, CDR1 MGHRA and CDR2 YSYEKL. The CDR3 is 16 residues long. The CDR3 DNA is TGCGCCAGCAGCCAAGTTCACGACCCCTCGATGTACGGGCAGTACTTC. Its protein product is CASSQVHDPSMYGQYF.

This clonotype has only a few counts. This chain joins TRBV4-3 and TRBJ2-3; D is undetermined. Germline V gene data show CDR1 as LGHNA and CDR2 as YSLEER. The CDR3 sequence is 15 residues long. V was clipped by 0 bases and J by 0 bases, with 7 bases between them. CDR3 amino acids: CASSQDYTSTDTQYF. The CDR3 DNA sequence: TGCGCCAGCAGCCAAGATTACACTAGCACAGATACGCAGTATTTT.

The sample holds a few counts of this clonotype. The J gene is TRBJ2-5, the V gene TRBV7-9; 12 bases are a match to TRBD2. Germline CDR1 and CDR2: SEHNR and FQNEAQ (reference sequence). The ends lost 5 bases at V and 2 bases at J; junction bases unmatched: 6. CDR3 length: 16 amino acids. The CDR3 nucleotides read TGTGCCAGCAGCCCCCCTAGCGGGGGGGAACAAGAGACCCAGTACTTC. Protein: CASSPPSGGEQETQYF.

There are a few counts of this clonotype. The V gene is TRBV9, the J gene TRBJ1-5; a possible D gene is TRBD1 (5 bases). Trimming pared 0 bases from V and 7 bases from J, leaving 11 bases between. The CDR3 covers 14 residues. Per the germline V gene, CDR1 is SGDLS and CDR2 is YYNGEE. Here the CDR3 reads CASSVDGGGQPQHF. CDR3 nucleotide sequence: TGTGCCAGCAGCGTAGATGGGGGAGGACAGCCCCAGCATTTT.

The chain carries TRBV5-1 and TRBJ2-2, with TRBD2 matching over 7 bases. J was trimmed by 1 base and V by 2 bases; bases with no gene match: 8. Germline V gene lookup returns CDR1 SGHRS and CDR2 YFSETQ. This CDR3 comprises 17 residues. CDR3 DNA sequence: TGCGCCAGCAGCTTAACCCCGGGGGGAGTGAACACCGGGGAGCTGTTTTTT. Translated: CASSLTPGGVNTGELFF. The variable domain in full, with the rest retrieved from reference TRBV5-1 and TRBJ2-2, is KAGVTQTPRYLIKTRGQQVTLSCSPISGHRSVSWYQQTPGQGLQFLFEYFSETQRNKGNFPGRFSGRQFSNSRSEMNVSTLELGDSALYLCASSLTPGGVNTGELFFGEGSRLTVL.

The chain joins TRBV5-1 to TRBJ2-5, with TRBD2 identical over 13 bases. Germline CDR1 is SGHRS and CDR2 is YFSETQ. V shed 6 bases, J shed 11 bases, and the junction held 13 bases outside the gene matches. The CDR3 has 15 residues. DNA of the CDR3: TGCGCCAGCAACTCGACCGGGACTAGCGGGAATGAGCAGTACTTC. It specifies CASNSTGTSGNEQYF. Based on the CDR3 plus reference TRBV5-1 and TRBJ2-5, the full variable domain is KAGVTQTPRYLIKTRGQQVTLSCSPISGHRSVSWYQQTPGQGLQFLFEYFSETQRNKGNFPGRFSGRQFSNSRSEMNVSTLELGDSALYLCASNSTGTSGNEQYFGPGTRLLVL.

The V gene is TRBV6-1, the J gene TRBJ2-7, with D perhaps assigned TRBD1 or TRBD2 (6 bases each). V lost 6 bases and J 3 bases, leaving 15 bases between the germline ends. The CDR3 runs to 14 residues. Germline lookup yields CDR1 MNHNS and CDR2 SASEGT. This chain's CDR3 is CASRETGGIYEQYF. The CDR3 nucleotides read TGTGCCAGCAGAGAGACCGGGGGCATCTACGAGCAGTACTTC.

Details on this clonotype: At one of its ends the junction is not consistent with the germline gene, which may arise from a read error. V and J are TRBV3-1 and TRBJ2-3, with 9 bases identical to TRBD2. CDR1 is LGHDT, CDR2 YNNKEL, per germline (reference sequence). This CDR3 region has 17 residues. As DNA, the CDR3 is TGTGCCTGCAGCCAAGACGGAGCTAGCGGGGGCACAGATACGCAGTATTTT. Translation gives CACSQDGASGGTDTQYF.

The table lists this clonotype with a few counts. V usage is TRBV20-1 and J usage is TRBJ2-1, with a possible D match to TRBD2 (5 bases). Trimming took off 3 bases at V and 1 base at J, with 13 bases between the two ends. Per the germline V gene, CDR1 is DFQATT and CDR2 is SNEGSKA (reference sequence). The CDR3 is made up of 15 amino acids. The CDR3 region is CSARDLRVSYNEQFF. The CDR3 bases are TGCAGTGCTAGGGACCTGAGGGTATCCTACAATGAGCAGTTCTTC.

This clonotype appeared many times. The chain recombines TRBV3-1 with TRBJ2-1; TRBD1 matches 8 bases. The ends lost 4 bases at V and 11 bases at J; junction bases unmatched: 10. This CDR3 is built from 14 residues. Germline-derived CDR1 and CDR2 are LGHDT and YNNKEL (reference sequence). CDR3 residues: CASSPRDRSVKQFF. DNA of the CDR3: TGTGCCAGCAGCCCTCGGGACAGGAGTGTTAAGCAGTTCTTC.

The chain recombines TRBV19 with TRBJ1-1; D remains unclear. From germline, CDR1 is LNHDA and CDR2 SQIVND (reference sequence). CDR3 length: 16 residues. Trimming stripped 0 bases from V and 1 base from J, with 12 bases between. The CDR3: CASSIDREESNTEAFF. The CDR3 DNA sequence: TGTGCCAGTAGTATAGATCGCGAGGAATCGAACACTGAAGCTTTCTTT.

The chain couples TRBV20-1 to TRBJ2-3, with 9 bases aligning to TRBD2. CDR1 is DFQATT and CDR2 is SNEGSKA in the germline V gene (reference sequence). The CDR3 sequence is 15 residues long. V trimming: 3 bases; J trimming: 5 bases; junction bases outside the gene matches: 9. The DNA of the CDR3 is TGCAGTGCTAGGGTAGCGGGAGTGCTCATAGATACGCAGTATTTT. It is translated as CSARVAGVLIDTQYF.

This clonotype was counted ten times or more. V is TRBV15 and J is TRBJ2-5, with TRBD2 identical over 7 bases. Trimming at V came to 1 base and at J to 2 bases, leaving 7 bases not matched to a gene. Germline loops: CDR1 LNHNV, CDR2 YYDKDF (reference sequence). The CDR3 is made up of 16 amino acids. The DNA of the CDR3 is TGTGCCACCAGCAGAGTTGGGGGGGATCGACAAGAGACCCAGTACTTC. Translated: CATSRVGGDRQETQYF.

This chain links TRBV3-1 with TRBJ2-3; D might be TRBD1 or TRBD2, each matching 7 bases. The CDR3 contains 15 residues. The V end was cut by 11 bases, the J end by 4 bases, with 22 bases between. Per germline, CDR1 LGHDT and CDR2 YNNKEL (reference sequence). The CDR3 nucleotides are TGTGCCGCCCAGGGAGGGGGCGGTAAGGCAGATACGCAGTATTTT. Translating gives CAAQGGGGKADTQYF.

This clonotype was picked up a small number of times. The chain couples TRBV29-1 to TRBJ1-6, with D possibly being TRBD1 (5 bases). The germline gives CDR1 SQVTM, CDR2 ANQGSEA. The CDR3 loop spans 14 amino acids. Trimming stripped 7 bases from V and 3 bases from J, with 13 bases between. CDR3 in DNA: TGCAGCGCTCAAGTGGGGGACTATAATTCACCCCTCCACTTT. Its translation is CSAQVGDYNSPLHF.

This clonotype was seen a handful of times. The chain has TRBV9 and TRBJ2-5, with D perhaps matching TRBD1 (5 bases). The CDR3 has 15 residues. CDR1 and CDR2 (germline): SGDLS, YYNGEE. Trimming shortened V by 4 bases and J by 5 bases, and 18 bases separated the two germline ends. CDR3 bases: TGTGCCAGCAGCCTACTATCAGGGTTGCGGGAGACCCAGTACTTC. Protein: CASSLLSGLRETQYF. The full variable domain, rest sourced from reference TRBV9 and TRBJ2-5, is DSGVTQTPKHLITATGQRVTLRCSPRSGDLSVYWYQQSLDQGLQFLIQYYNGEERAKGNILERFSAQQFPDLHSELNLSSLELGDSALYFCASSLLSGLRETQYFGPGTRLLVL.

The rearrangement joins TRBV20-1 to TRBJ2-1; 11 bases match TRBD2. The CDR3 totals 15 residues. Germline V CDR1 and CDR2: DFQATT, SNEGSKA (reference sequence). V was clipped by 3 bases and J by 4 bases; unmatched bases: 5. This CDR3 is CSARRVAGGYNEQFF. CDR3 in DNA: TGCAGTGCTAGGCGGGTAGCGGGAGGGTACAATGAGCAGTTCTTC.

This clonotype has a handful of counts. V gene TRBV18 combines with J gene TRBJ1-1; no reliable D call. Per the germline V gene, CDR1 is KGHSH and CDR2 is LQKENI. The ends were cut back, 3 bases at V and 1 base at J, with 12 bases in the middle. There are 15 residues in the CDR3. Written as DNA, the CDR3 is TGTGCCAGCTCACCTCTTCCACGGGCGAACACTGAAGCTTTCTTT. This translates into CASSPLPRANTEAFF.

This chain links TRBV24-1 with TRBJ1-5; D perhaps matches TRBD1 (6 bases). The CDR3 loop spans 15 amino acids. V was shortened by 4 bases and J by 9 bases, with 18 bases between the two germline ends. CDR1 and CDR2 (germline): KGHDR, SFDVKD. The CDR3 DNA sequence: TGTGCCACCAGTGAACCGGGGGCGATTGGTCGGCCCCAGCATTTT. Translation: CATSEPGAIGRPQHF.

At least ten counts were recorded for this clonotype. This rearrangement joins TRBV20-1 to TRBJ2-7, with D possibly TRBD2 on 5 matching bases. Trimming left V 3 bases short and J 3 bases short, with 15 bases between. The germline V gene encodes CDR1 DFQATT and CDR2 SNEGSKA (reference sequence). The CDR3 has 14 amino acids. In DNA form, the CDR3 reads TGCAGTGCTAGTAGAGGGTCCCAAAACTACGAGCAGTACTTC. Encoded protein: CSASRGSQNYEQYF.

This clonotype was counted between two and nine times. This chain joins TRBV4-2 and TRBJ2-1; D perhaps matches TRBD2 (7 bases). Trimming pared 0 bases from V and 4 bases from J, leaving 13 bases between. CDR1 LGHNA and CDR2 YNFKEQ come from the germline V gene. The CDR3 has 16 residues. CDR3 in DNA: TGTGCCAGCAGCCAAGAAGGGGGGGAGAATTACAATGAGCAGTTCTTC. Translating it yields CASSQEGGENYNEQFF.

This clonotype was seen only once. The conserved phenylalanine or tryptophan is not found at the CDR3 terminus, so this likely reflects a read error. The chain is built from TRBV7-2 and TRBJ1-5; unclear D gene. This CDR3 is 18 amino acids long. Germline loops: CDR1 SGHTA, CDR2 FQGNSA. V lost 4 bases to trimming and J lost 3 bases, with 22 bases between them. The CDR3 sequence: CASSSFSLEYGNNQPQHV. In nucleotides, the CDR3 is TGTGCCAGCAGCTCGTTCTCCCTAGAGTATGGTAACAATCAGCCCCAGCATGTT.

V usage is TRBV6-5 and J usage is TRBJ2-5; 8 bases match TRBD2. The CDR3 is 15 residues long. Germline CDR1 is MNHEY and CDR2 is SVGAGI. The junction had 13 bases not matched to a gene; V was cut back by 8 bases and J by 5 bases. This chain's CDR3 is CASGSTGGAYETQYF. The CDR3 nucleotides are TGTGCCAGCGGATCGACCGGGGGGGCATACGAGACCCAGTACTTC.